These 29 T cell receptor beta chains were sequenced from one sample in a study of somatic mutations in cytotoxic T cells in rheumatoid arthritis. Profiling relied on immunoSEQ multiplex PCR, and the TCRdb table lists in-frame clones only, not all of them. In the table there are 4,500 to 5,500 clones, 65% to 80% of which are singletons. The sequenced sample was CD8+ T cells sorted from blood. The receptor source for this set is a man between 65 and 79 years old with rheumatoid arthritis.

The chain recombines TRBV7-9 with TRBJ1-4, with TRBD1 identical over 7 bases. Germline V gives CDR1 SEHNR, CDR2 FQNEAQ (reference sequence). V was clipped by 4 bases and J by 2 bases; unmatched bases: 4. CDR3 length equals 15 residues. In nucleotides, the CDR3 is TGTGCCAGCAGCTACCACAGGGGTACTAATGAAAAACTGTTTTTT. As protein: CASSYHRGTNEKLFF.

The chain joins TRBV13 to TRBJ1-1; D not resolved. Germline CDR1 PRHDT, CDR2 FYEKMQ (reference sequence). The V end was cut by 6 bases, the J end by 0 bases, with 14 bases between. CDR3 length: 15 amino acids. In nucleotides, the CDR3 is TGTGCCAGCAGTTTGGGGAGTGGGGTGAACACTGAAGCTTTCTTT. Protein sequence: CASSLGSGVNTEAFF.

To note about this clone: One junction end disagrees with the germline gene, perhaps due to a read error. This chain joins TRBV27 and TRBJ2-7; D may be TRBD1 (6 bases). CDR3 size: 15 residues. Germline V gene lookup returns CDR1 MNHEY and CDR2 SMNVEV (reference sequence). The CDR3 DNA reads TGTGCCACCAGTACAGGGTCCTCAACCTCCTACGAGCAGTACTTC. This codes for CATSTGSSTSYEQYF.

The chain carries TRBV28 and TRBJ2-6, with no clear D. The CDR3 covers 16 residues. With 4 bases removed from V and 0 bases from J, the gap between germline ends came to 10 bases. Germline lookup yields CDR1 MDHEN and CDR2 SYDVKM. For the CDR3, the DNA is TGTGCCAGCAGTTCCTGGCAAGTCTCTGGGGCCAACGTCCTGACTTTC. Translating gives CASSSWQVSGANVLTF.

CDR3 bases: TGTGCCAGCAGCCCTTCTAGCGTCGGCACAGATACGCAGTATTTT. Translating gives CASSPSSVGTDTQYF. The chain is built from TRBV5-5 and TRBJ2-3; weak D call: TRBD2 (6 bases). The CDR3 loop spans 15 amino acids. Germline assignment: CDR1 SGHKS and CDR2 YYEKEE (reference sequence). Trimming took 4 bases from V and 1 from J, leaving 13 bases between them.

This chain links TRBV5-1 with TRBJ2-2; 9 nucleotides align to TRBD1. Trimming cost V 1 base and J 3 bases; bases outside gene matches: 10. Germline V gene data show CDR1 as SGHRS and CDR2 as YFSETQ. The CDR3 has 18 amino acids. In DNA, the CDR3 is TGCGCCAGCAGCTTGCTTGACAGGGGGAATGGTGACACCGGGGAGCTGTTTTTT. This sequence encodes CASSLLDRGNGDTGELFF.

This rearrangement joins TRBV6-4 to TRBJ2-1, with TRBD2 identical over 12 bases. In germline, CDR1 is MRHNA, CDR2 SNTAGT. Unmatched junction bases numbered 5, after V lost 4 bases and J lost 7 bases. CDR3 size: 15 residues. The CDR3 DNA reads as TGTGCCAGCAGTGTGACTAGCGGGGGCATGAATGAGCAGTTCTTC. Translated: CASSVTSGGMNEQFF.

This sequence joins TRBV2 and TRBJ1-5, with 8 bases fitting TRBD1. This CDR3 has 14 residues. The J segment lost 2 bases and the V segment lost 7 bases, leaving 4 bases of the junction unmatched. From germline, CDR1 is SNHLY and CDR2 FYNNEI. CDR3 bases: TGTGCCAGCACCTGGGGACAGGGCAATCAGCCCCAGCATTTT. This gives the protein CASTWGQGNQPQHF.

The chain combines TRBV9 with TRBJ2-1; TRBD2 is a possible D gene (6 bases). V lost 7 bases to trimming and J lost 7 bases, with 18 bases between them. There are 14 residues in the CDR3. Germline assignment: CDR1 SGDLS and CDR2 YYNGEE. The CDR3 is CASEGSSEWNEQFF. The CDR3 DNA is TGTGCCAGCGAGGGATCTAGCGAGTGGAATGAGCAGTTCTTC.

The V gene is TRBV7-6, the J gene TRBJ2-7, with D perhaps matching TRBD1 (6 bases). Trimming cost V 3 bases and J 2 bases, with 11 bases left between them. Germline loops: CDR1 SGHVS, CDR2 FNYEAQ. This CDR3 is 14 amino acids long. CDR3 nucleotide sequence: TGTGCCAGCAGCTTGGGACACCTCACCTACGAGCAGTACTTC. It is translated as CASSLGHLTYEQYF.

The chain combines TRBV7-6 with TRBJ1-4; TRBD1 might be the D (6 bases). Germline V gives CDR1 SGHVS, CDR2 FNYEAQ. This CDR3 region has 16 residues. The V end was cut by 4 bases, the J end by 4 bases, with 16 bases between. The CDR3 DNA sequence: TGTGCCAGCAGCTCAGCCGGGGGGGGCATTAATGAAAAACTGTTTTTT. It specifies CASSSAGGGINEKLFF.

This clone has just a few counts. The rearrangement links TRBV5-3 to TRBJ2-5; the match to TRBD1 covers 7 bases. TRBV5-3 belongs to the ORF category, with a function that is uncertain. CDR3 size: 14 residues. V trimming: 4 bases; J trimming: 5 bases; junction bases outside the gene matches: 8. The CDR3 DNA follows: TGTGCCAGAAGCACCGACAGGGCCCCCGAGACCCAGTACTTC. This gives the protein CARSTDRAPETQYF.

Only a few counts were recorded for this clone. The chain employs TRBV4-1 and TRBJ2-2; D call uncertain. Trimming removed 4 bases from V and 7 bases from J, with 19 bases in between. The CDR3 is 16 residues long. CDR1 MGHRA and CDR2 YSYEKL come from the germline V gene. Written as DNA, the CDR3 is TGCGCCAGCAGCCCCCAAGGCCTAGGAAGGAGCGGGGAGCTGTTTTTT. Protein: CASSPQGLGRSGELFF.

The J gene is TRBJ2-1, the V gene TRBV6-5; 7 bases map to TRBD2. CDR3 length equals 13 residues. The V gene's germline CDR1 is MNHEY and CDR2 SVGAGI. The J segment lost 14 bases and the V segment lost 2 bases, leaving 9 bases of the junction unmatched. CDR3: CASSYGGDRGEFF. The CDR3 nucleotides read TGTGCCAGCAGTTACGGGGGGGACCGAGGAGAGTTCTTC.

The chain couples TRBV6-1 to TRBJ2-1; no definite D call. The germline V gene encodes CDR1 MNHNS and CDR2 SASEGT. The CDR3 has 14 amino acids. V lost 9 bases and J 0 bases, leaving 12 bases between the germline ends. In DNA, the CDR3 is TGTGCCAGTTTTTCCGGTAGCTCCTACAATGAGCAGTTCTTC. It yields the protein CASFSGSSYNEQFF.

The rearrangement joins TRBV29-1 to TRBJ2-1; tentatively, D is TRBD2 (6 bases). The germline V and J ends were trimmed by 4 bases and 8 bases, with 12 bases remaining between them. The CDR3 is made up of 12 amino acids. Germline V gene data show CDR1 as SQVTM and CDR2 as ANQGSEA. The CDR3 is CSVGRSGDEQFF. For the CDR3, the DNA is TGCAGCGTTGGACGGTCGGGGGATGAGCAGTTCTTC.

CDR3 in amino acids: CASSSRTGANTGELFF. CDR3 nucleotides: TGTGCCAGCAGCTCTCGGACAGGAGCGAACACCGGGGAGCTGTTTTTT. The chain recombines TRBV5-6 with TRBJ2-2; 7 bases match TRBD1. With 3 bases clipped from V and 0 bases from J, the junction kept 5 bases outside the gene matches. There are 16 residues in the CDR3. CDR1 and CDR2 from the germline V gene are SGHDT and YYEEEE.

This chain links TRBV6-5 with TRBJ1-2, with D unresolved. Germline loops: CDR1 MNHEY, CDR2 SVGAGI. Trimming stripped 0 bases from V and 8 bases from J, with 10 bases between. This CDR3 is built from 13 residues. CDR3 residues: CASSYSRTFGYTF. Written as DNA, the CDR3 is TGTGCCAGCAGTTACTCGAGAACCTTCGGCTACACCTTC.

In this sample, this clone turned up a few times. This sequence is one base from a far larger clone and is likely a read error. This sample includes further DNA sequences coding for the same CDR3. The chain has TRBV9 and TRBJ2-3, with D perhaps being TRBD1 or TRBD2 (5 bases each). Germline CDR1 and CDR2: SGDLS and YYNGEE. CDR3 length equals 16 residues. V dropped 4 bases and J dropped 1 base, with 16 bases sitting between them. CDR3 in DNA: TGTGCCAGCAGCTTAGAGGGGCTATCGGGCACAGATACGCAGTATTTT. This encodes CASSLEGLSGTDTQYF.

V and J are TRBV6-1 and TRBJ2-7, with unresolved D. The V end lost 6 bases, the J end lost 2 bases, and 8 bases lay between the germline ends. CDR1 MNHNS and CDR2 SASEGT come from the germline V gene. This CDR3 region has 12 residues. DNA for the CDR3: TGTGCCAGCAGGCTACCCACCTACGAGCAGTACTTC. Its protein is CASRLPTYEQYF.

This clone showed up just a few times. The V and J genes are TRBV13 and TRBJ1-2, with a tentative D call TRBD1 (5 bases). The CDR3 runs to 14 residues. The V gene's germline CDR1 is PRHDT and CDR2 FYEKMQ (reference sequence). The germline V and J ends were trimmed by 2 bases and 2 bases, with 9 bases remaining between them. CDR3 loop: CASSLWGRNYGYTF. The CDR3 DNA sequence: TGTGCCAGCAGCTTATGGGGGAGGAACTATGGCTACACCTTC.

CDR3 amino acids: CASSPRQTYEQYF. DNA for the CDR3: TGTGCCAGTAGTCCCCGACAGACCTACGAGCAGTACTTC. The chain employs TRBV19 and TRBJ2-7; a weak D match, TRBD1 (5 bases). Germline assignment: CDR1 LNHDA and CDR2 SQIVND (reference sequence). The CDR3 spans 13 residues. Trimming pared 5 bases from V and 2 bases from J, leaving 10 bases between. The variable domain in full, completed from reference TRBV19 and TRBJ2-7, reads DGGITQSPKYLFRKEGQNVTLSCEQNLNHDAMYWYRQDPGQGLRLIYYSQIVNDFQKGDIAEGYSVSREKKESFPLTVTSAQKNPTAFYLCASSPRQTYEQYFGPGTRLTVT.

This rearrangement joins TRBV10-3 to TRBJ2-1, with 10 bases fitting TRBD1. Germline-derived CDR1 and CDR2 are ENHRY and SYGVKD. Trimming removed 6 bases from V and 0 bases from J; junction bases left unmatched: 8. The CDR3 extends over 17 amino acids. The CDR3 protein is CAISAADRGSSYNEQFF. In DNA, the CDR3 is TGTGCCATCAGCGCCGCGGACAGGGGGAGCTCCTACAATGAGCAGTTCTTC.

V gene TRBV5-6 combines with J gene TRBJ1-4; D not certain. Trimming left V 2 bases short and J 6 bases short, with 11 bases between. This CDR3 has 14 residues. Germline CDR1 reads SGHDT; CDR2 reads YYEEEE. As DNA, the CDR3 is TGTGCCAGCAGCTTAGTGGCAGTGGATGAAAAACTGTTTTTT. Translating gives CASSLVAVDEKLFF. The full variable domain, in which reference TRBV5-6 and TRBJ1-4 provide the parts outside the CDR3, is DAGVTQSPTHLIKTRGQQVTLRCSPKSGHDTVSWYQQALGQGPQFIFQYYEEEERQRGNFPDRFSGHQFPNYSSELNVNALLLGDSALYLCASSLVAVDEKLFFGSGTQLSVL.

The chain uses TRBV7-6 and TRBJ1-2; D possibly corresponds to TRBD1 (5 bases). The CDR3 covers 13 residues. Trimming removed 5 bases at V and 4 bases at J, with 11 bases between. Germline CDR1 and CDR2: SGHVS and FNYEAQ. The CDR3 protein is CASSQGLSYGYTF. The CDR3 DNA follows: TGTGCCAGCAGCCAGGGACTGAGCTATGGCTACACCTTC.

The chain uses TRBV27 and TRBJ1-4, with TRBD1 matching 8 bases. Germline CDR1 and CDR2: MNHEY and SMNVEV (reference sequence). The junction had 10 bases not matched to a gene; V was cut back by 5 bases and J by 8 bases. The CDR3 has 15 residues. CDR3 sequence: CASSGTQGAREKLFF. The CDR3 region has the DNA TGTGCCAGCAGTGGAACTCAGGGGGCACGGGAAAAACTGTTTTTT. Using reference TRBV27 and TRBJ1-4 for the parts outside the CDR3, the full variable domain is EAQVTQNPRYLITVTGKKLTVTCSQNMNHEYMSWYRQDPGLGLRQIYYSMNVEVTDKGDVPEGYKVSRKEKRNFPLILESPSPNQTSLYFCASSGTQGAREKLFFGSGTQLSVL.

This clone was seen just once. The chain recombines TRBV6-6 with TRBJ1-1; the D gene is possibly TRBD1 (5 bases). Trimming shortened V by 6 bases and J by 0 bases, and 8 bases separated the two germline ends. CDR3 length: 13 amino acids. CDR1 and CDR2 (germline): MNHNY, SVGAGI (reference sequence). Here the CDR3 DNA reads TGTGCCAGCAGCCTCAGGGTGAACACTGAAGCTTTCTTT. This gives the protein CASSLRVNTEAFF.

The chain links TRBV6-6 to TRBJ1-4; D is possibly TRBD1 (5 bases). The V end was cut by 2 bases, the J end by 8 bases, with 12 bases between. The CDR3 is 14 amino acids. Germline CDR1 reads MNHNY; CDR2 reads SVGAGI (reference sequence). The CDR3 loop reads CASSYRGVREKLFF. The CDR3 bases are TGTGCCAGCAGTTACCGGGGGGTAAGGGAAAAACTGTTTTTT.

This rearrangement joins TRBV15 to TRBJ2-7; D is perhaps TRBD1 (6 bases). V was cut by 3 bases and J by 1 base, with 7 bases left in between. The CDR3 sequence is 13 residues long. Germline V gene data show CDR1 as LNHNV and CDR2 as YYDKDF (reference sequence). For the CDR3, the DNA is TGTGCCACCAGCAGGGACAGATCCTACGAGCAGTACTTC. Translating gives CATSRDRSYEQYF.